This TCR beta chain was retrieved from a study of blood T cell repertoires in COVID-19 (dated by TCRdb to 2020 to 2022). For the study in its entirety: Samples covering the acute and convalescent phases of COVID-19 were provided by collaborators in the United States, Italy and Spain. The prospective study material was composed of cDNA or gDNA derived from T cells, B-cell-depleted T cells, or PBMCs. The dataset comprised deeply sampled blood TCRbeta repertoires from subjects exposed to, actively infected with, or recovered from COVID-19. The repertoires were released in a freely available public database meant as a resource for research on the immune response to SARS-CoV-2. The samples were drawn from the first 160 participants of the ongoing ImmuneRACE study and from 1,254 subjects provided by 6 global collaborators. A de-identified subject ID, COVID-19 status, age in years and sex were almost always included in the sample metadata. Where available, HLA class I and class II types were taken from metadata supplied by the sample provider and were not determined by assay-based typing. Overall study results and their limits: The amount of clinical and demographic metadata varied by source and participant and was provided uncurated.

Whole blood was collected in K2EDTA tubes by collaborating institutions according to the institutions' own protocols. For TCRbeta analysis, collaborators shipped samples as frozen whole blood, isolated PBMCs, or DNA extracted from either of those sample types. The germline V gene supplies CDR1 MNHNS and CDR2 SASEGT. From the cysteine through the phenylalanine, the CDR3 covers 15 amino acids. Only CDR3 DNA remains: 45 bases, in frame from the first base. Trimming at the junction amounts to 2 bases on V and 0 bases on J, and the germline ends lie 10 bases apart. This clone occurred once. Its antigen specificity is not known. No base qualities exist here, and no much larger clone lies one base off it. TCRbeta CDR3 regions were amplified from genomic DNA by means of the immunoSEQ Assay, a bias-controlled multiplex PCR. The study's processing was this. Nucleated cell counts per sample were estimated from amplification of reference gene primers within the assay. To quantify the absolute abundance of each unique TCRbeta CDR3 rearrangement, sequence reads were collapsed and filtered. Productive Simpson clonality was computed per sample as the square root of Simpson's diversity index over productive rearrangements. TCRdb retrieved this table from immuneACCESS and kept in-frame rearrangements only. Not all clones are present; in checked studies, unresolved V genes account for under half, and no reason is known for the remainder. V and J calls plus clone size are reproduced from that table; the DNA served to infer D and trimming. In this sample the table shows approximately 120,000 clones, approximately 85% of which occur a single time. Jointly, the top ten make up 4.3% of the sample.

The rearrangement joined TRBV6-1 to TRBJ1-1, with the identity of the D gene unclear. What was sequenced was peripheral blood. The TCR comes from a human donor in a cohort sampled during active COVID-19. The sequenced DNA is TGTGCCAGCAGTGAACGCGGCAGCGTGAACACTGAAGCTTTCTTT. Its protein product is CASSERGSVNTEAFF.